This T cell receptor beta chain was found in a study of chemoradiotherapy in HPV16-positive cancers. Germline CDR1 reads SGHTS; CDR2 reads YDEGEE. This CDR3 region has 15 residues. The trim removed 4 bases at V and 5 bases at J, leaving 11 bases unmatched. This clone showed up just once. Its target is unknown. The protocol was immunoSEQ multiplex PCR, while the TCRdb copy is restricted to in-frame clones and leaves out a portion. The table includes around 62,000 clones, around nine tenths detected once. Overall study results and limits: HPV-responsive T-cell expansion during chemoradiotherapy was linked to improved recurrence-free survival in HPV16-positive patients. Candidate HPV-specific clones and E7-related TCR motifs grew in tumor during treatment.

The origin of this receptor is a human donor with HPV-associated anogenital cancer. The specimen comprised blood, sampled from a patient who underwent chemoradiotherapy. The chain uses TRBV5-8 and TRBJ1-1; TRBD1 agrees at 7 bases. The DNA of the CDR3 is TGTGCCAGCAGCACAGGGACAGCCGCTGGGACTGAAGCTTTCTTT. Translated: CASSTGTAAGTEAFF. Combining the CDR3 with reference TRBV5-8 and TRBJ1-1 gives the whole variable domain EAGVTQSPTHLIKTRGQQATLRCSPISGHTSVYWYQQALGLGLQFLLWYDEGEERNRGNFPPRFSGRQFPNYSSELNVNALELEDSALYLCASSTGTAAGTEAFFGQGTRLTVV.